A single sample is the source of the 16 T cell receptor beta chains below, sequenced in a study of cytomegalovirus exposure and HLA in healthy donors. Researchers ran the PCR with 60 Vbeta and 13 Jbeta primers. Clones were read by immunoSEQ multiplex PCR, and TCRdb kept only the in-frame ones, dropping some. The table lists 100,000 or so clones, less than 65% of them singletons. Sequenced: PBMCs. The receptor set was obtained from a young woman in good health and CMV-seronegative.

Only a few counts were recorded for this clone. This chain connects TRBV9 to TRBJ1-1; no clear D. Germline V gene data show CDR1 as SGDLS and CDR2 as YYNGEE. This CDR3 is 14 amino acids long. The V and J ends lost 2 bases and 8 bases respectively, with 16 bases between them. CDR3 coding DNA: TGTGCCAGCAGCGTGTCCAGTCCACCAACCGAAGCTTTCTTT. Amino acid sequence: CASSVSSPPTEAFF.

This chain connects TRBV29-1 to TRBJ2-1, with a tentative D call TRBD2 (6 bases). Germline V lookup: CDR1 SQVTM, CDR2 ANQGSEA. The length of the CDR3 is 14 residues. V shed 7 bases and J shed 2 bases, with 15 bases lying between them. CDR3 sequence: CSATRTNTYNEQFF. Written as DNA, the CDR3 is TGCAGCGCCACTAGGACTAATACCTACAATGAGCAGTTCTTC.

This CDR3 is CASSPTGENYGYTF. CDR3 sequence (DNA): TGTGCCAGCAGTCCGACAGGGGAGAACTATGGCTACACCTTC. This sequence joins TRBV28 and TRBJ1-2; 8 bases map to TRBD1. With 5 bases clipped from V and 2 bases from J, the junction kept 4 bases outside the gene matches. This CDR3 contains 14 residues. Germline V CDR1 and CDR2: MDHEN, SYDVKM.

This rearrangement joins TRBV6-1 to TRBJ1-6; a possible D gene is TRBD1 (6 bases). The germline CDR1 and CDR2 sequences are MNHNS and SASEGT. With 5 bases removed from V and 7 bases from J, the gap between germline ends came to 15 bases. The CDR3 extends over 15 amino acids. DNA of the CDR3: TGTGCCAGCAGTACAGGGCCCTGGGGGAATTCACCCCTCCACTTT. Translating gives CASSTGPWGNSPLHF.

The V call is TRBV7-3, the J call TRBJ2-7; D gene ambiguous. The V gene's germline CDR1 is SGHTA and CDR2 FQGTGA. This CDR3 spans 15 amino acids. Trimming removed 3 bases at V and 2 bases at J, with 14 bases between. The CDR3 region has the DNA TGTGCCAGCAGCTTGTCTGGGCAGTGGACCTACGAGCAGTACTTC. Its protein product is CASSLSGQWTYEQYF.

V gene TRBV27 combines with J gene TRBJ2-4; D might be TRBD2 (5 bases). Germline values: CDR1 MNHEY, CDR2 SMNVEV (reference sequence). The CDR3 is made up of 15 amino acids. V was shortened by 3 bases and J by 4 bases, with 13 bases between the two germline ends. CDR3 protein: CASSFSGYAKNIQYF. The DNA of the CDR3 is TGTGCCAGCAGTTTCTCGGGATATGCGAAAAACATTCAGTACTTC.

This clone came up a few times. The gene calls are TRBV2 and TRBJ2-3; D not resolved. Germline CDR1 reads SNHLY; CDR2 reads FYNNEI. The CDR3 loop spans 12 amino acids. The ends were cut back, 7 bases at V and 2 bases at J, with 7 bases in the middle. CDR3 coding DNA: TGTGCCAGCACTGTACACACAGATACGCAGTATTTT. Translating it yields CASTVHTDTQYF.

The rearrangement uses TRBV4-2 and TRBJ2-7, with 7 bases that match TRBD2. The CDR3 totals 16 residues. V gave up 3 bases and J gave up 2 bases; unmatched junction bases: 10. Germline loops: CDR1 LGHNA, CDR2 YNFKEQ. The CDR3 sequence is CASSQGGGPITYEQYF. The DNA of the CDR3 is TGTGCCAGCAGCCAGGGGGGGGGACCGATAACCTACGAGCAGTACTTC.

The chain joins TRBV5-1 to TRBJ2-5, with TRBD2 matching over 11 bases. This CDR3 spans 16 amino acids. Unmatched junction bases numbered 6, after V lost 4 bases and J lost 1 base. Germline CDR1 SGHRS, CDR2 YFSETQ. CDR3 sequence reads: CASSLGTSGAQETQYF. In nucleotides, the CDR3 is TGCGCCAGCAGCCTAGGGACTAGCGGTGCCCAAGAGACCCAGTACTTC.

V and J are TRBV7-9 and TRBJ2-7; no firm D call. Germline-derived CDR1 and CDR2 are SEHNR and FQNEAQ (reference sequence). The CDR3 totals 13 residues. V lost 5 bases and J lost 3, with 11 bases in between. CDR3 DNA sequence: TGTGCCAGCAGCCTCCCGGTCCTCTACGAGCAGTACTTC. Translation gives CASSLPVLYEQYF.

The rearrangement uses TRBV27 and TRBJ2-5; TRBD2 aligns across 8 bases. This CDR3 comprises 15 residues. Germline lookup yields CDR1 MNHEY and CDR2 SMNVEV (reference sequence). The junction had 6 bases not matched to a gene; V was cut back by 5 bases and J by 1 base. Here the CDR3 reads CASSPQSGGQETQYF. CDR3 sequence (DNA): TGTGCCAGCAGTCCTCAAAGCGGGGGCCAAGAGACCCAGTACTTC.

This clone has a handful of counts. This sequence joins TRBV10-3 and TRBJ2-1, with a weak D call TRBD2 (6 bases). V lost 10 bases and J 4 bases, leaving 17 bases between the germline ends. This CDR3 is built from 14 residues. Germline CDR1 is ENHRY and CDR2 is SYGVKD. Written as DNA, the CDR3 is TGTGCCACCCAGCGGGCGGAGGGATACAATGAGCAGTTCTTC. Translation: CATQRAEGYNEQFF.

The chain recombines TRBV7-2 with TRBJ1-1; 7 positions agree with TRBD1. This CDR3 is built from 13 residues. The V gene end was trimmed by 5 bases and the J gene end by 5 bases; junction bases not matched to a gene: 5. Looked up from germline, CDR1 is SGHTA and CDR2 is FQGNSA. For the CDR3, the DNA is TGTGCCAGCAGCCTACAGGGGAGGACTGAAGCTTTCTTT. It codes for CASSLQGRTEAFF.

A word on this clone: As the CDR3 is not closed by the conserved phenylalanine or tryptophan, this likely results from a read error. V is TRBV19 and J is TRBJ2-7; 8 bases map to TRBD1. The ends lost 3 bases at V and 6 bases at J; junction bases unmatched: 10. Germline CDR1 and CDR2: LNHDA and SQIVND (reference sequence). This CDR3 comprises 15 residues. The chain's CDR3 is CASSILLDRVVEQYL. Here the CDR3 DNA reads TGTGCCAGTAGTATCCTGTTGGACAGGGTTGTCGAGCAGTACCTC.

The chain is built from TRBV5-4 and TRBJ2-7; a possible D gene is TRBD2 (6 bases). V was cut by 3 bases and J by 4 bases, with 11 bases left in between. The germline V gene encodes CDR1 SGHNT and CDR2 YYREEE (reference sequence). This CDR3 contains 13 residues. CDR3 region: CASSWRRGYEQYF. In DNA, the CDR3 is TGTGCCAGCAGCTGGCGGAGGGGATACGAGCAGTACTTC. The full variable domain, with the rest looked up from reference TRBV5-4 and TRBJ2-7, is ETGVTQSPTHLIKTRGQQVTLRCSSQSGHNTVSWYQQALGQGPQFIFQYYREEENGRGNFPPRFSGLQFPNYSSELNVNALELDDSALYLCASSWRRGYEQYFGPGTRLTVT.

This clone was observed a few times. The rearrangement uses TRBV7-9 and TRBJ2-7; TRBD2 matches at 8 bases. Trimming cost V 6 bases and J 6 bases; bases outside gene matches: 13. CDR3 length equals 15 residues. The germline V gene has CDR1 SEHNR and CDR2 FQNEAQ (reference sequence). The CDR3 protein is CASSFDAAGEVEQYF. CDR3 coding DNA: TGTGCCAGCAGTTTCGACGCAGCGGGAGAAGTCGAGCAGTACTTC.